These 6 T cell receptor beta chains were sequenced from one sample in a study of T-cell reconstitution after alpha-beta-depleted transplantation in children (dated by TCRdb to 2016 to 2017). In light of the paper, this sample's treatment or condition label describes: allogeneic hematopoietic cell transplantation with graft depleted of TCRalphabeta T cells and CD19 B cells. Library preparation employed PCR. The run used an Illumina HiSeq 2500. Molecular barcoding was employed in the preparation of TCR libraries, with unique molecular identifiers being used to normalize TCRbeta repertoire quantification. TCRdb reprocessed the public reads (quality trimming at Q25 with fastp, clone calling with MiXCR) and kept in-frame beta chains. Records with the same CDR3 protein are collapsed into one entry carrying the most frequent genes and DNA. A total of 250,000 to 400,000 distinct CDR3 sequences appear in this sample, around 25% of them only once. The ten largest clones add up to about 10% of the sample.

The sequencing here drew on PBMCs, mostly from graft donor cells, taken 180 days after TCRalphabeta/CD19-depleted stem cell transplant. The receptor set was obtained from a male patient between 10 and 17 years old who had a stem cell transplant for acute lymphoblastic leukemia, so the T cells may come from the graft donor.

This clonotype was counted only a few times. V is TRBV4-1 and J is TRBJ2-7; 8 nucleotides agree with TRBD1. Germline values: CDR1 MGHRA, CDR2 YSYEKL. CDR3 size: 14 residues. The junction had 5 bases not matched to a gene; V was cut back by 4 bases and J by 3 bases. CDR3 DNA sequence: TGCGCCAGCAGCCTCACAGGGGGGTTCTACGAGCAGTACTTC. Residues: CASSLTGGFYEQYF.

This clonotype turned up a few times. The rearrangement links TRBV5-1 to TRBJ1-2; the D is unclear. Germline V CDR1 and CDR2: SGHRS, YFSETQ. V lost 0 bases, J lost 2 bases, and 11 bases lay in between. CDR3 length: 15 residues. The CDR3 sequence is CASSLVPELNYGYTF. CDR3 DNA: TGCGCCAGCAGCTTGGTCCCGGAATTAAACTATGGCTACACCTTC.

This clonotype has a handful of counts. This rearrangement joins TRBV20-1 to TRBJ2-3; 7 positions match TRBD2. Germline V lookup: CDR1 DFQATT, CDR2 SNEGSKA (reference sequence). The V segment lost 6 bases and the J segment 0 bases; nucleotides outside the gene matches: 6. The CDR3 covers 14 residues. CDR3 DNA: TGCAGTGCCACGACTAGCATAAGCACAGATACGCAGTATTTT. Translating gives CSATTSISTDTQYF.

The CDR3 DNA sequence: TGTGCCAGCAGCTCCTCTGGAGCAGATACGCAGTATTTT. This encodes CASSSSGADTQYF. This chain links TRBV7-3 with TRBJ2-3; D gene unclear. The CDR3 covers 13 residues. Per germline, CDR1 SGHTA and CDR2 FQGTGA. The V and J ends lost 4 bases and 4 bases respectively, with 9 bases between them.

The chain links TRBV14 to TRBJ1-4; D not certain. The CDR3 extends over 15 amino acids. Trimming removed 2 bases at V and 5 bases at J, with 12 bases between. Germline values: CDR1 SGHDN, CDR2 FVKESK. The CDR3 region has the DNA TGTGCCAGCAGCCAACTACGCGGTCTGAATGAAAAACTGTTTTTT. It is translated as CASSQLRGLNEKLFF. The variable domain in full, with the rest retrieved from reference TRBV14 and TRBJ1-4, is EAGVTQFPSHSVIEKGQTVTLRCDPISGHDNLYWYRRVMGKEIKFLLHFVKESKQDESGMPNNRFLAERTGGTYSTLKVQPAELEDSGVYFCASSQLRGLNEKLFFGSGTQLSVL.

This clonotype was detected only a few times. The rearrangement links TRBV20-1 to TRBJ2-7, with no clear D. V gave up 6 bases and J gave up 5 bases, with 14 bases separating them. The CDR3 spans 12 residues. Germline assignment: CDR1 DFQATT and CDR2 SNEGSKA (reference sequence). The CDR3 reads CSAPKGPDEQYF. The CDR3 DNA reads as TGCAGTGCCCCAAAAGGGCCGGACGAGCAGTACTTC.